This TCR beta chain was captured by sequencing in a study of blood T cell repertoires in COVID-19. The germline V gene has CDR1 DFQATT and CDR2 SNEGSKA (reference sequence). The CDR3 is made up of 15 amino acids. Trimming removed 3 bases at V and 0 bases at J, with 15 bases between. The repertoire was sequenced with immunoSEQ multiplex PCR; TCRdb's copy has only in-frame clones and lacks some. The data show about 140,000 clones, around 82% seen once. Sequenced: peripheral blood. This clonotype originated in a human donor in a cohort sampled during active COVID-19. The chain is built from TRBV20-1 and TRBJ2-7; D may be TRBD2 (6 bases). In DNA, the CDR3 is TGCAGTGCTAGTATGTCGGGACTGTCCTCCTACGAGCAGTACTTC. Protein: CSASMSGLSSYEQYF.